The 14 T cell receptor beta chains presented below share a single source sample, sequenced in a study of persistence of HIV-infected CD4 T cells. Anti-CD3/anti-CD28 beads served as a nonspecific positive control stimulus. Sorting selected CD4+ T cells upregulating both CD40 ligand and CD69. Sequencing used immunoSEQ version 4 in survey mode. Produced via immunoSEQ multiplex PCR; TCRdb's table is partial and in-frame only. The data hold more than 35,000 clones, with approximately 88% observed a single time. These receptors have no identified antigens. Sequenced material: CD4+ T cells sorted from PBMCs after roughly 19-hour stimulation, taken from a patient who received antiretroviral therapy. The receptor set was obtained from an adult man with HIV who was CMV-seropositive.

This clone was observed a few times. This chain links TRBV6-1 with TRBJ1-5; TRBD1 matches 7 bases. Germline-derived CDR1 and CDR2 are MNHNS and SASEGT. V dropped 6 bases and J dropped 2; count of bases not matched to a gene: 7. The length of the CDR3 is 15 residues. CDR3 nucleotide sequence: TGTGCCAGCAGAAATCGACAGGGCGGCAATCAGCCCCAGCATTTT. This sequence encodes CASRNRQGGNQPQHF.

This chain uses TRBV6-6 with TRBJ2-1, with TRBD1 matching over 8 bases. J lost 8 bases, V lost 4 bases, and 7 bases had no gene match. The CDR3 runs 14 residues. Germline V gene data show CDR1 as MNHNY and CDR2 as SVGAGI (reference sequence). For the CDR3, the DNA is TGTGCCAGCAGTTCCCAGGGGGCCTTGGATGAGCAGTTCTTC. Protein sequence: CASSSQGALDEQFF.

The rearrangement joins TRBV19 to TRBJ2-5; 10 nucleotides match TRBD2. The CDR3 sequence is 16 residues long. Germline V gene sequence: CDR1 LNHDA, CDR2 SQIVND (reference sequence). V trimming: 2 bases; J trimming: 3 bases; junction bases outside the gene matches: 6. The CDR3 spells CASSIPSGGVKETQYF. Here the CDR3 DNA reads TGTGCCAGTAGTATACCTAGCGGGGGAGTGAAAGAGACCCAGTACTTC.

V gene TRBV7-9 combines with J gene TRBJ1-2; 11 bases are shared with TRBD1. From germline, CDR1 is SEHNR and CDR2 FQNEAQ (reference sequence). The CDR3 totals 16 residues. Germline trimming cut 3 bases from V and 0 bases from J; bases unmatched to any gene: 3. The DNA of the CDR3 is TGTGCCAGCAGCTTCGGACAGGGGGCAACTAACTATGGCTACACCTTC. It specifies CASSFGQGATNYGYTF.

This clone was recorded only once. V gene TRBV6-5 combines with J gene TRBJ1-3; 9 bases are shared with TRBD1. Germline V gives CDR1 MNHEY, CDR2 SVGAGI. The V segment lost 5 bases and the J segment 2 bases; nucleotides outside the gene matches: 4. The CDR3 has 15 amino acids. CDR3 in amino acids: CASSRQGETGNTIYF. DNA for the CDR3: TGTGCCAGCAGTCGACAGGGGGAGACTGGAAACACCATATATTTT.

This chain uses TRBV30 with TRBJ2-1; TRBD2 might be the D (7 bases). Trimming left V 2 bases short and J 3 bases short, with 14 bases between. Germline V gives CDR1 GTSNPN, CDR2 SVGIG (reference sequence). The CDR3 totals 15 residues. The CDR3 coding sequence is TGTGCCTGGAGTAAAGGGGGGGTCCTCTACAATGAGCAGTTCTTC. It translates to CAWSKGGVLYNEQFF.

CDR3 residues: CATSDPTSGSGTDTQYF. In DNA form, the CDR3 reads TGTGCCACCAGTGACCCGACTAGCGGGAGCGGCACAGATACGCAGTATTTT. This rearrangement joins TRBV24-1 to TRBJ2-3, with TRBD2 identical over 12 bases. Germline V gene lookup returns CDR1 KGHDR and CDR2 SFDVKD. J gave up 1 base and V 4 bases, and 5 bases lay outside the gene matches. This CDR3 region has 17 residues.

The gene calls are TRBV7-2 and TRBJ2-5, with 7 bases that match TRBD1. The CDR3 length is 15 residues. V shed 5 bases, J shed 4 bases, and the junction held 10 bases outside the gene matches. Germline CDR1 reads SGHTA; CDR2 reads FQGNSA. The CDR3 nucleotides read TGTGCCAGCAGCGTCCAACTCCGGGACAGAGAGACCCAGTACTTC. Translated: CASSVQLRDRETQYF.

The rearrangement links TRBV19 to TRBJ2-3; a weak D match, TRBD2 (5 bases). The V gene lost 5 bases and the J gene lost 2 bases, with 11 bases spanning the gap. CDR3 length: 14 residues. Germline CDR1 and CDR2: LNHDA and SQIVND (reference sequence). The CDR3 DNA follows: TGTGCCAGTAGTCGGGGAAGGGCCACAGATACGCAGTATTTT. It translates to CASSRGRATDTQYF.

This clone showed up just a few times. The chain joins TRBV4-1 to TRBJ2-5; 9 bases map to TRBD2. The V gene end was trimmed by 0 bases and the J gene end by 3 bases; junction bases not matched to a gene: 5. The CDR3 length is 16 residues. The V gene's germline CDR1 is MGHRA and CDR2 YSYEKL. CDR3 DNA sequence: TGCGCCAGCAGCCAAGATGGTAGCGGGAGAAAAGAGACCCAGTACTTC. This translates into CASSQDGSGRKETQYF.

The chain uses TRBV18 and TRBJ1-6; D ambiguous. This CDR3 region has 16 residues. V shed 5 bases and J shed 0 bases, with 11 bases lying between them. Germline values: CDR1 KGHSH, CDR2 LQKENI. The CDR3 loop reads CASSATRSSYNSPLHF. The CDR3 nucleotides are TGTGCCAGCTCAGCCACTCGTAGCTCCTATAATTCACCCCTCCACTTT.

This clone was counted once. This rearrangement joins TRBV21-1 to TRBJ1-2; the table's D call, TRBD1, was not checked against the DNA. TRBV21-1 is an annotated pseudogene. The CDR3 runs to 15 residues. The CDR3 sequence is CATMTGGGRTYGYTF. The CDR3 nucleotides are TGTGCCACCATGACAGGGGGAGGTCGTACCTATGGCTACACCTTC.

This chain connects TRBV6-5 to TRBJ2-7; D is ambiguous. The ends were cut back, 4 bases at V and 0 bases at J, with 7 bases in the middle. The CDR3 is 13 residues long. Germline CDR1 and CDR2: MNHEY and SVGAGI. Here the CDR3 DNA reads TGTGCCAGCAGTTCGTCGAGCTCCTACGAGCAGTACTTC. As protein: CASSSSSSYEQYF.

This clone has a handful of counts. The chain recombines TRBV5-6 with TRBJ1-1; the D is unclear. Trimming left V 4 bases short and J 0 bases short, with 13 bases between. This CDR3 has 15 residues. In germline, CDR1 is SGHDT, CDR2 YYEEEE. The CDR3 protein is CASSRRTNMNTEAFF. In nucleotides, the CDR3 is TGTGCCAGCAGCCGACGGACGAACATGAACACTGAAGCTTTCTTT.